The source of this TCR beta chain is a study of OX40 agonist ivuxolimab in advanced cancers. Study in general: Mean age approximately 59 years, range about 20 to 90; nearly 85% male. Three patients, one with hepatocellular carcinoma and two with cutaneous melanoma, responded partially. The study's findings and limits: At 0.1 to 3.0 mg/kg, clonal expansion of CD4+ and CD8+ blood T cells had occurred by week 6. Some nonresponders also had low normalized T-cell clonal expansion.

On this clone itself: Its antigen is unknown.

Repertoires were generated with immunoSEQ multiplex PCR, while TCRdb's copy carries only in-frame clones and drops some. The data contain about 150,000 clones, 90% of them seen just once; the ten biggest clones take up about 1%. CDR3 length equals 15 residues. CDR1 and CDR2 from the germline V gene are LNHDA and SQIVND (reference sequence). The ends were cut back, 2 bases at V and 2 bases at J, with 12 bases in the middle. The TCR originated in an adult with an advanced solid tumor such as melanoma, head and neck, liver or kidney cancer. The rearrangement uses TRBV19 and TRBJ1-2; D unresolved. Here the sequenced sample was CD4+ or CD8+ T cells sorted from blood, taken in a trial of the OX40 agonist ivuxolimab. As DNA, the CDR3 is TGTGCCAGTAGTATACCCAATCGGGGAAACTATGGCTACACCTTC. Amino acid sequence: CASSIPNRGNYGYTF.